Presented here are 11 T cell receptor beta chains from one specimen sequenced in a study of cytomegalovirus exposure and HLA in healthy donors. The PCR employed 60 Vbeta primers together with 13 Jbeta primers. Some clones are missing from TCRdb's copy, which holds only in-frame ones; the method was immunoSEQ multiplex PCR. The profile shows some 130,000 clones, 76% of them singletons. Specimen: PBMCs. The receptors originated from a man aged 35-49 years in good health and CMV-seronegative.

This chain links TRBV28 with TRBJ1-2; TRBD1 aligns across 9 bases. CDR1 and CDR2 from the germline V gene are MDHEN and SYDVKM. J gave up 10 bases and V 4 bases, and 13 bases lay outside the gene matches. CDR3 length equals 15 residues. CDR3 coding DNA: TGTGCCAGCAGTTCTACAAAGGGGACAGGGATCTTCTACACCTTC. It encodes CASSSTKGTGIFYTF.

The rearrangement joins TRBV11-3 to TRBJ2-3, with 8 positions matching TRBD1. This CDR3 contains 15 residues. CDR1 and CDR2 (germline): SGHNT, YENEEA. V lost 5 bases to trimming and J lost 4 bases; unmatched junction nucleotides: 8. Here the CDR3 reads CASSPRTGLADTQYF. The CDR3 nucleotides read TGTGCCAGCAGCCCCCGGACAGGGTTGGCAGATACGCAGTATTTT.

This chain connects TRBV7-9 to TRBJ2-7, with 9 bases aligning to TRBD1. Germline V CDR1 and CDR2: SEHNR, FQNEAQ (reference sequence). V was clipped by 5 bases and J by 2 bases; unmatched bases: 7. This CDR3 is 15 amino acids long. The CDR3 region is CASSPGQGRTYEQYF. CDR3 in DNA: TGTGCCAGCAGCCCGGGACAGGGTAGAACCTACGAGCAGTACTTC.

The gene calls are TRBV4-2 and TRBJ2-4, with 12 bases aligning to TRBD2. Trimming took 2 bases from V and 3 from J; bases not matched to a gene: 17. The CDR3 covers 21 residues. The V gene's germline CDR1 is LGHNA and CDR2 YNFKEQ. The CDR3 spells CASSQPPGLAGGPGVKNIQYF. The CDR3 nucleotides read TGTGCCAGCAGCCAACCCCCGGGGCTAGCGGGAGGGCCGGGGGTCAAAAACATTCAGTACTTC.

This chain connects TRBV28 to TRBJ2-2; 8 bases are shared with TRBD1. Germline values: CDR1 MDHEN, CDR2 SYDVKM. The CDR3 runs 15 residues. V was clipped by 2 bases and J by 3 bases; unmatched bases: 2. The chain's CDR3 is CASSLVDRDTGELFF. The CDR3 nucleotides read TGTGCCAGCAGTTTAGTGGACAGGGACACCGGGGAGCTGTTTTTT. Looking up the rest from reference TRBV28 and TRBJ2-2 gives the full variable domain: DVKVTQSSRYLVKRTGEKVFLECVQDMDHENMFWYRQDPGLGLRLIYFSYDVKMKEKGDIPEGYSVSREKKERFSLILESASTNQTSMYLCASSLVDRDTGELFFGEGSRLTVL.

The chain combines TRBV6-5 with TRBJ1-6; the D gene is possibly TRBD1 (5 bases). V was cut by 7 bases and J by 13 bases, with 14 bases left in between. This CDR3 has 12 residues. Per the germline V gene, CDR1 is MNHEY and CDR2 is SVGAGI. CDR3 DNA: TGTGCCAGCACCGCTCAGGGAGGGCCCCTCCACTTT. It codes for CASTAQGGPLHF.

The chain combines TRBV19 with TRBJ2-7, with 7 bases identical to TRBD1. With 6 bases clipped from V and 3 bases from J, the junction kept 5 bases outside the gene matches. The CDR3 sequence is 13 residues long. Germline CDR1 reads LNHDA; CDR2 reads SQIVND (reference sequence). The CDR3 DNA is TGTGCCAGTAGCCCGGGACAGAGCTACGAGCAGTACTTC. Translated: CASSPGQSYEQYF.

This chain joins TRBV13 and TRBJ1-2; TRBD1 matches 7 bases. V trimming: 1 base; J trimming: 2 bases; junction bases outside the gene matches: 4. Germline assignment: CDR1 PRHDT and CDR2 FYEKMQ (reference sequence). The CDR3 extends over 15 amino acids. CDR3 in amino acids: CASSLERGRNYGYTF. In DNA form, the CDR3 reads TGTGCCAGCAGCTTAGAAAGGGGGCGAAACTATGGCTACACCTTC. Variable domain in full (rest from reference TRBV13 and TRBJ1-2): AAGVIQSPRHLIKEKRETATLKCYPIPRHDTVYWYQQGPGQDPQFLISFYEKMQSDKGSIPDRFSAQQFSDYHSELNMSSLELGDSALYFCASSLERGRNYGYTFGSGTRLTVV.

The chain is built from TRBV28 and TRBJ1-4; D perhaps matches TRBD1 (6 bases). The germline gives CDR1 MDHEN, CDR2 SYDVKM. The CDR3 has 14 amino acids. The V end lost 4 bases, the J end lost 3 bases, and 9 bases lay between the germline ends. CDR3 nucleotide sequence: TGTGCCAGCAGTTCACAGGGCTCTAATGAAAAACTGTTTTTT. This translates into CASSSQGSNEKLFF.

The chain combines TRBV5-1 with TRBJ2-7; 10 positions agree with TRBD1. The length of the CDR3 is 15 residues. V was clipped by 3 bases and J by 3 bases; unmatched bases: 6. Looked up from germline, CDR1 is SGHRS and CDR2 is YFSETQ. The CDR3 protein is CASSSRQGAYYEQYF. The CDR3 DNA follows: TGCGCCAGCAGCTCAAGACAGGGGGCTTACTACGAGCAGTACTTC.

The chain is built from TRBV7-2 and TRBJ1-1; no definite D call. Germline V gives CDR1 SGHTA, CDR2 FQGNSA. This CDR3 is 13 amino acids long. The V end was cut by 5 bases, the J end by 3 bases, with 10 bases between. The DNA of the CDR3 is TGTGCCAGCAGCCAACTTTTCGACACTGAAGCTTTCTTT. Translated: CASSQLFDTEAFF.